The source of this T cell receptor (beta chain) is a study of T-cell reconstitution after alpha-beta-depleted transplantation in children. It was with unique molecular identifiers that the TCRbeta library was prepared. TCRdb re-analysed the PCR reads in MiXCR, keeping a single row per CDR3 protein. This table holds some 520,000 distinct CDR3 sequences, 32% found once. Deletions cut 2 bases from V and 1 base from J, with 10 bases between. CDR3 length equals 15 residues. CDR1 and CDR2 (germline): KGHDR, SFDVKD. Sequenced material: PBMCs from the stem cell graft donor, taken from the stem cell graft. V and J are TRBV24-1 and TRBJ1-1, with D possibly being TRBD1 (5 bases). This TCR was recovered from a human donor who donated a stem cell graft to a child with aplastic anemia. DNA for the CDR3: TGTGCCACCAGTGATTCGGGGACTCAGAACACTGAAGCTTTCTTT. Translation: CATSDSGTQNTEAFF.